The 27 T cell receptor beta chains below all came from one sample that was sequenced in a study of blood T cells in healthy people across ages. Together with a sample-barcoded 5' primer, a J-beta primer mix was included in a second PCR lasting about 7 to 12 cycles. Using its own MiXCR run on the 5' RACE reads, TCRdb lists one record per CDR3 protein. This sample carries more than 600,000 distinct CDR3 sequences, just under 25% of them seen once, and the ten largest clones take 8% to 10%. This sample was also put to use in a study of T cells of mothers and their children.

Sequenced material: blood. The receptors stem from a boy younger than 18 in good health.

The gene calls are TRBV28 and TRBJ1-1; 12 positions match TRBD1. Germline CDR1 is MDHEN and CDR2 is SYDVKM. The CDR3 runs 16 residues. J gave up 5 bases and V 5 bases, and 9 bases lay outside the gene matches. The DNA for the CDR3 is TGTGCCAGCAGTGCCCCGGGACAGGGGGCGGGAACTGAAGCTTTCTTT. Its protein is CASSAPGQGAGTEAFF. The complete variable domain, with remaining parts taken from reference TRBV28 and TRBJ1-1, reads DVKVTQSSRYLVKRTGEKVFLECVQDMDHENMFWYRQDPGLGLRLIYFSYDVKMKEKGDIPEGYSVSREKKERFSLILESASTNQTSMYLCASSAPGQGAGTEAFFGQGTRLTVV.

In its sample, this clonotype was seen once. This chain uses TRBV28 with TRBJ2-7; unclear D gene. This CDR3 has 14 residues. The V gene's germline CDR1 is MDHEN and CDR2 SYDVKM. Between the trimmed V and J ends, which lost 3 bases and 2 bases, there was a span of 11 bases. This CDR3 reads CASSFFDITYEQYF. The CDR3 DNA is TGTGCCAGCAGTTTCTTCGACATAACCTACGAGCAGTACTTC. Full variable domain (rest looked up from reference TRBV28 and TRBJ2-7): DVKVTQSSRYLVKRTGEKVFLECVQDMDHENMFWYRQDPGLGLRLIYFSYDVKMKEKGDIPEGYSVSREKKERFSLILESASTNQTSMYLCASSFFDITYEQYFGPGTRLTVT.

The chain uses TRBV28 and TRBJ1-4, with D hard to call. The CDR3 loop spans 15 amino acids. With 5 bases removed from V and 5 bases from J, the gap between germline ends came to 15 bases. From germline, CDR1 is MDHEN and CDR2 SYDVKM. The CDR3: CASSPPGSQNEKLFF. As DNA, the CDR3 is TGTGCCAGCAGTCCCCCGGGCAGTCAGAATGAAAAACTGTTTTTT. The full variable domain, its missing parts supplied by reference TRBV28 and TRBJ1-4, is DVKVTQSSRYLVKRTGEKVFLECVQDMDHENMFWYRQDPGLGLRLIYFSYDVKMKEKGDIPEGYSVSREKKERFSLILESASTNQTSMYLCASSPPGSQNEKLFFGSGTQLSVL.

This clonotype occurred a few times. The gene calls are TRBV12-3 or TRBV12-4 and TRBJ2-5; 12 nucleotides align to TRBD2. CDR3 length: 14 residues. V dropped 5 bases and J dropped 11; count of bases not matched to a gene: 9. For the CDR3, the DNA is TGTGCCAGCAGTCCGAGGACTAGCGGGATTAAGCAGTACTTC. Translating it yields CASSPRTSGIKQYF.

This clonotype was observed a handful of times. The V call is TRBV12-3 or TRBV12-4, the J call TRBJ2-5; possible D gene TRBD2, 5 bases. This CDR3 comprises 13 residues. V lost 1 base to trimming and J lost 7 bases, with 10 bases between them. CDR3 in amino acids: CASSLVEAGTQYF. CDR3 DNA: TGTGCCAGCAGTTTAGTGGAGGCGGGGACCCAGTACTTC.

This clonotype was found a few times. The genes are TRBV29-1 and TRBJ1-3; a possible D gene is TRBD1 (6 bases). Germline values: CDR1 SQVTM, CDR2 ANQGSEA. The CDR3 totals 13 residues. With 4 bases removed from V and 1 base from J, the gap between germline ends came to 8 bases. CDR3 in DNA: TGCAGCGTTGTCAGGGGTTCTGGAAACACCATATATTTT. Its protein product is CSVVRGSGNTIYF.

For this clonotype: The junction does not match germline at one end; this may be a read error. The chain has TRBV5-1 and TRBJ2-3; no definite D call. Germline values: CDR1 SGHRS, CDR2 YFSETQ. This CDR3 is 13 amino acids long. Here the CDR3 reads CASSLELPDTQYF. The CDR3 nucleotides are TGCGCCAGCAGCTTGGAACTACCGGATACACAGTATTTT.

The table lists this clonotype with a few counts. This chain connects TRBV10-3 to TRBJ2-5, with D unresolved. The end of the DNA fits TRBJ2-1 better, so the J call may be wrong. This CDR3 contains 18 residues. CDR1 and CDR2 (germline): ENHRY, SYGVKD. The CDR3 sequence: CAISDSRPPRRPYNEQFF. The CDR3 DNA reads as TGTGCCATCAGTGACTCTCGACCCCCGCGCAGGCCCTACAATGAGCAGTTCTTC.

This clonotype was detected only once. CDR3 nucleotide sequence: TGTGCCAGCAGAGTGGAAGGTTTCAGCTCCTACGAGCAGTACTTC. This encodes CASRVEGFSSYEQYF. V is TRBV12-3 or TRBV12-4 and J is TRBJ2-5; D remains ambiguous. The J call may be in error: the DNA end matches TRBJ2-7 better. CDR3 length equals 15 residues.

This clonotype was observed a few times. The rearrangement uses TRBV6-6 and TRBJ2-7, with D perhaps matching TRBD1 (5 bases). The ends were cut back, 6 bases at V and 0 bases at J, with 12 bases in the middle. CDR1 and CDR2 (germline): MNHNY, SVGAGI (reference sequence). The CDR3 covers 14 residues. The CDR3, as DNA: TGTGCCAGCAGCCTTCTGACAGCCTCCTACGAGCAGTACTTC. As protein: CASSLLTASYEQYF.

The table lists this clonotype with a few counts. The rearrangement joins TRBV13 to TRBJ1-4; D unclear. V shed 6 bases and J shed 7 bases, with 15 bases lying between them. CDR1 is PRHDT and CDR2 is FYEKMQ in the germline V gene (reference sequence). This CDR3 is 14 amino acids long. As DNA, the CDR3 is TGTGCCAGCAGTTACCGAAGAGACGGTGAAAAACTGTTTTTT. Its translation: CASSYRRDGEKLFF.

A word on this clonotype: A much larger clonotype is one base distant, so this may be a read error. The chain is built from TRBV29-1 and TRBJ2-7; perhaps TRBD1 as D (6 bases). The J call may not be correct, given that the DNA end is closer to TRBJ2-5. CDR1 is SQVTM, CDR2 ANQGSEA, per germline. The CDR3 is made up of 13 amino acids. The CDR3 here is CSVVAGDEETQYF. The CDR3, as DNA: TGCAGCGTTGTTGCAGGGGATGAAGAGACCCAGTACTTC.

In this sample, this clonotype turned up a few times. In nucleotides, the CDR3 is TGCAGCGTTGAAGGGGGCGGGAGAGTCGGCACAGATACGCAGTATTTT. It is translated as CSVEGGGRVGTDTQYF. The V gene is TRBV29-1, the J gene TRBJ2-3; the match to TRBD2 covers 7 bases. The CDR3 covers 16 residues. Germline CDR1 reads SQVTM; CDR2 reads ANQGSEA. J lost 1 base, V lost 1 base, and 8 bases had no gene match.

This sequence joins TRBV7-2 and TRBJ2-5; 9 bases match TRBD1. Per the germline V gene, CDR1 is SGHTA and CDR2 is FQGNSA. CDR3 size: 16 residues. V dropped 1 base and J dropped 6; count of bases not matched to a gene: 9. This CDR3 is CASSLESGTGTKTQYF. In nucleotides, the CDR3 is TGTGCCAGCAGCTTAGAGTCCGGGACAGGGACGAAGACCCAGTACTTC. Full variable domain (remainder filled in from reference TRBV7-2 and TRBJ2-5): GAGVSQSPSNKVTEKGKDVELRCDPISGHTALYWYRQSLGQGLEFLIYFQGNSAPDKSGLPSDRFSAERTGGSVSTLTIQRTQQEDSAVYLCASSLESGTGTKTQYFGPGTRLLVL.

This chain links TRBV4-1 with TRBJ1-5; D not resolved. Looked up from germline, CDR1 is MGHRA and CDR2 is YSYEKL. The CDR3 has 16 residues. V was cut by 0 bases and J by 7 bases, with 16 bases left in between. The CDR3: CASSQDMALGRQPQHF. The CDR3 DNA reads TGCGCCAGCAGCCAAGATATGGCCCTAGGCAGGCAGCCCCAGCATTTT.

This chain connects TRBV29-1 to TRBJ2-7, with 9 bases fitting TRBD1. Germline values: CDR1 SQVTM, CDR2 ANQGSEA. The CDR3 has 12 amino acids. CDR3: CSGTGNSYEQYF. CDR3 in DNA: TGCAGTGGGACAGGGAACTCCTACGAGCAGTACTTC.

This chain joins TRBV29-1 and TRBJ1-1; 11 bases match TRBD1. V trimming: 1 base; J trimming: 3 bases; junction bases outside the gene matches: 13. The CDR3 is made up of 18 amino acids. The germline gives CDR1 SQVTM, CDR2 ANQGSEA. The DNA for the CDR3 is TGCAGCGTTGAAGCTCCCGGACAGGGGGCCCGGTCGGACACTGAAGCTTTCTTT. This codes for CSVEAPGQGARSDTEAFF.

The rearrangement joins TRBV5-5 to TRBJ2-1, with 9 bases that match TRBD1. The trim removed 2 bases at V and 14 bases at J, leaving 5 bases unmatched. The CDR3 loop spans 12 amino acids. Germline CDR1 is SGHKS and CDR2 is YYEKEE (reference sequence). The CDR3 spells CASSFTGGREFF. The CDR3 bases are TGTGCCAGCAGCTTTACAGGGGGCAGGGAGTTCTTC.

The rearrangement joins TRBV19 to TRBJ2-5, with D tentatively TRBD1 (6 bases). The CDR3 sequence is 16 residues long. Germline V gene lookup returns CDR1 LNHDA and CDR2 SQIVND (reference sequence). The V end lost 3 bases, the J end lost 5 bases, and 19 bases lay between the germline ends. The CDR3 nucleotides are TGTGCCAGTAGTATGCGGCCCCAAACAGGGCTGGAGACCCAGTACTTC. It specifies CASSMRPQTGLETQYF.

This clonotype was observed a handful of times. This chain uses TRBV3-1 with TRBJ1-2; D perhaps matches TRBD1 (5 bases). V was clipped by 3 bases and J by 3 bases, with 11 bases between them. Germline assignment: CDR1 LGHDT and CDR2 YNNKEL (reference sequence). The CDR3 contains 14 residues. CDR3 residues: CASSHSRGDYGYTF. CDR3 nucleotide sequence: TGTGCCAGCAGCCATTCTCGGGGGGACTATGGCTACACCTTC.

V gene TRBV11-1 combines with J gene TRBJ1-1, with 10 positions matching TRBD1. Germline V gene sequence: CDR1 SGHAT, CDR2 FQDESV (reference sequence). V lost 4 bases, J lost 6 bases, and 8 bases stayed unmatched. The CDR3 is 15 amino acids. The CDR3 bases are TGTGCCAGCAGCTCCGTCCGGGACAGGGGCCCTGAAGCTTTCTTT. It specifies CASSSVRDRGPEAFF.

CDR3 sequence (DNA): TGTGCCAGCAGCTTTGGCCTAGCGGGAGGGCCCCGGAATGAGCAGTTCTTC. It translates to CASSFGLAGGPRNEQFF. The chain couples TRBV7-3 to TRBJ2-5, with 12 bases fitting TRBD2. The DNA matches TRBJ2-1 better at its end, which makes the J call doubtful. The CDR3 totals 17 residues. Germline loops: CDR1 SGHTA, CDR2 FQGTGA.

This sequence joins TRBV7-2 and TRBJ2-1, with D uncertain. The CDR3 length is 15 residues. Trimming took 5 bases from V and 4 from J, leaving 15 bases between them. Per germline, CDR1 SGHTA and CDR2 FQGNSA. In DNA, the CDR3 is TGTGCCAGCAGCCGTAGGGCGTTACAGTACAATGAGCAGTTCTTC. As protein: CASSRRALQYNEQFF.

The chain employs TRBV9 and TRBJ2-5; 11 bases map to TRBD2. The DNA matches TRBJ2-1 better at its end, which makes the J call doubtful. The CDR3 sequence is 16 residues long. Germline-derived CDR1 and CDR2 are SGDLS and YYNGEE. The CDR3 protein is CASSVASGGLYNEQFF. Here the CDR3 DNA reads TGTGCCAGCAGCGTAGCTAGCGGGGGGCTATACAATGAGCAGTTCTTC.

This clonotype has a count of ten or more. In DNA, the CDR3 is TGTGCCAGCAGCCCAGGGGGTGGAAACATTCAGTACTTC. Translating it yields CASSPGGGNIQYF. The chain recombines TRBV7-9 with TRBJ2-4; 7 bases line up with TRBD1. The CDR3 sequence is 13 residues long. Trimming cost V 5 bases and J 6 bases; bases outside gene matches: 4. Per germline, CDR1 SEHNR and CDR2 FQNEAQ (reference sequence). The whole variable domain, remainder taken from reference TRBV7-9 and TRBJ2-4, is DTGVSQNPRHKITKRGQNVTFRCDPISEHNRLYWYRQTLGQGPEFLTYFQNEAQLEKSRLLSDRFSAERPKGSFSTLEIQRTEQGDSAMYLCASSPGGGNIQYFGAGTRLSVL.

The chain has TRBV27 and TRBJ1-2, with 7 bases lining up with TRBD1. CDR1 and CDR2 (germline): MNHEY, SMNVEV (reference sequence). After removal of 6 bases from V and 2 bases from J, the junction contained 6 bases not matched to a gene. The CDR3 totals 14 residues. The CDR3 is CASRPRGHNYGYTF. Written as DNA, the CDR3 is TGTGCCAGCAGACCAAGGGGGCACAACTATGGCTACACCTTC.

The rearrangement uses TRBV13 and TRBJ2-5, with a weak D call TRBD2 (6 bases). The end of the DNA fits TRBJ2-1 better, so the J call may be wrong. The CDR3 sequence is 15 residues long. The germline V gene encodes CDR1 PRHDT and CDR2 FYEKMQ (reference sequence). The CDR3 DNA sequence: TGTGCCAGCAGCGCAACCGGGACTGGGAACAATGAGCAGTTCTTC. Translated, it gives CASSATGTGNNEQFF.